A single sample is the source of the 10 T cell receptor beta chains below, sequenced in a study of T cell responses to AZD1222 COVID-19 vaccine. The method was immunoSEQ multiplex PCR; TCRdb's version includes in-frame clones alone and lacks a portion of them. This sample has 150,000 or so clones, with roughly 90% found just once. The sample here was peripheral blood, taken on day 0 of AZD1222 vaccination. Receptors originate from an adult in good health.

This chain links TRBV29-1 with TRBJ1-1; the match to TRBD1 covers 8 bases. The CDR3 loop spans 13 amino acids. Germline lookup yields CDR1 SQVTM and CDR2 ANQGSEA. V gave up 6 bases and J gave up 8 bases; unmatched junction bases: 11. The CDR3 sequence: CSVEPTGGREAFF. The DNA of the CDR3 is TGCAGCGTCGAGCCCACAGGGGGGAGGGAAGCTTTCTTT. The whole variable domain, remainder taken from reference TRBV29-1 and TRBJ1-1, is SAVISQKPSRDICQRGTSLTIQCQVDSQVTMMFWYRQQPGQSLTLIATANQGSEATYESGFVIDKFPISRPNLTFSTLTVSNMSPEDSSIYLCSVEPTGGREAFFGQGTRLTVV.

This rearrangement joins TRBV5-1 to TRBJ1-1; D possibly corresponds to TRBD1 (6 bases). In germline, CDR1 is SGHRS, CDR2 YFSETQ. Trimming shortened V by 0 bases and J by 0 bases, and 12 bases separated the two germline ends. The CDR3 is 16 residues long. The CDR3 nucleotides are TGCGCCAGCAGCTTGGCCTACAGGGTCATGAACACTGAAGCTTTCTTT. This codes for CASSLAYRVMNTEAFF.

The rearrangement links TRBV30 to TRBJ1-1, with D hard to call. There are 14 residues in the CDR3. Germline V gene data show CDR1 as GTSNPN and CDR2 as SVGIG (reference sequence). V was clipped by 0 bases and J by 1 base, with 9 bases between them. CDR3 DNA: TGTGCCTGGAGTGTACTCGGGTCGAACACTGAAGCTTTCTTT. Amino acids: CAWSVLGSNTEAFF.

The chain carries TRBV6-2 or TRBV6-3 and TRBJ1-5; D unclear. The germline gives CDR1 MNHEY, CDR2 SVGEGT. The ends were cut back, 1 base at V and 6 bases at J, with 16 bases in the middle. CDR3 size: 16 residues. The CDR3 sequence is CASSYLDPPRFQPQHF. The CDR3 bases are TGTGCCAGCAGTTACTTGGACCCACCCCGGTTTCAGCCCCAGCATTTT.

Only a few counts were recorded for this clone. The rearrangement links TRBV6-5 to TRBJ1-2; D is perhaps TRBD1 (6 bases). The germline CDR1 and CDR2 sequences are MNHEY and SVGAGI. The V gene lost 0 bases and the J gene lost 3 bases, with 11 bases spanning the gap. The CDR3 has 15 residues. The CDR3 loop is CASSYSEGEDYGYTF. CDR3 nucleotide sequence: TGTGCCAGCAGTTACTCCGAGGGGGAGGACTATGGCTACACCTTC.

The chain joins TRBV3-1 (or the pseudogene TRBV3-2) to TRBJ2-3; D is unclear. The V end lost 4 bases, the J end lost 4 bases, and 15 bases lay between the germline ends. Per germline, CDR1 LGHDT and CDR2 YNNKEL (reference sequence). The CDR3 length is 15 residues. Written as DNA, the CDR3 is TGTGCCAGCAGCCGCAGTTGGGCCCCATCAGATACGCAGTATTTT. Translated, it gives CASSRSWAPSDTQYF.

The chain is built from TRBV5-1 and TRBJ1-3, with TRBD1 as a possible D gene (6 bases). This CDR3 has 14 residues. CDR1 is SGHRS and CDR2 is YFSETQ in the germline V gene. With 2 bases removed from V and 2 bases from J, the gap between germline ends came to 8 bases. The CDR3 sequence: CASSLGGPGNTIYF. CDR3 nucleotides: TGCGCCAGCAGCTTAGGGGGGCCTGGAAACACCATATATTTT.

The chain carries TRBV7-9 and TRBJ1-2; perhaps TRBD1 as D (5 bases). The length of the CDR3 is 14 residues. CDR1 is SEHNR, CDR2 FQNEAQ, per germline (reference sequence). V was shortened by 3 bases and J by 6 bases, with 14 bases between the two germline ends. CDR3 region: CASSFSSDSHGYTF. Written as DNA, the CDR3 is TGTGCCAGCAGCTTTTCAAGCGACAGTCATGGCTACACCTTC.

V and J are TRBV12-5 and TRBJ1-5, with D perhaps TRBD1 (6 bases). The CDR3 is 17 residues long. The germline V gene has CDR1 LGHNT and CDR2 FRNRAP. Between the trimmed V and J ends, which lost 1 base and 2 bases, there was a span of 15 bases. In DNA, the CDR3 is TGTGCTAGTGGTTTGGGGGCGACAGGTAAAGGCAATCAGCCCCAGCATTTT. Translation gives CASGLGATGKGNQPQHF.

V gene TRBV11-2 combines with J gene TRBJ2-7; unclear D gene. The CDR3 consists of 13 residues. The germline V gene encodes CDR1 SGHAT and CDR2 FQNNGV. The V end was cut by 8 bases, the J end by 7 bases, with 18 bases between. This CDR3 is CASASVMTGEQYF. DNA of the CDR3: TGTGCCAGCGCCTCCGTTATGACGGGTGAGCAGTACTTC.